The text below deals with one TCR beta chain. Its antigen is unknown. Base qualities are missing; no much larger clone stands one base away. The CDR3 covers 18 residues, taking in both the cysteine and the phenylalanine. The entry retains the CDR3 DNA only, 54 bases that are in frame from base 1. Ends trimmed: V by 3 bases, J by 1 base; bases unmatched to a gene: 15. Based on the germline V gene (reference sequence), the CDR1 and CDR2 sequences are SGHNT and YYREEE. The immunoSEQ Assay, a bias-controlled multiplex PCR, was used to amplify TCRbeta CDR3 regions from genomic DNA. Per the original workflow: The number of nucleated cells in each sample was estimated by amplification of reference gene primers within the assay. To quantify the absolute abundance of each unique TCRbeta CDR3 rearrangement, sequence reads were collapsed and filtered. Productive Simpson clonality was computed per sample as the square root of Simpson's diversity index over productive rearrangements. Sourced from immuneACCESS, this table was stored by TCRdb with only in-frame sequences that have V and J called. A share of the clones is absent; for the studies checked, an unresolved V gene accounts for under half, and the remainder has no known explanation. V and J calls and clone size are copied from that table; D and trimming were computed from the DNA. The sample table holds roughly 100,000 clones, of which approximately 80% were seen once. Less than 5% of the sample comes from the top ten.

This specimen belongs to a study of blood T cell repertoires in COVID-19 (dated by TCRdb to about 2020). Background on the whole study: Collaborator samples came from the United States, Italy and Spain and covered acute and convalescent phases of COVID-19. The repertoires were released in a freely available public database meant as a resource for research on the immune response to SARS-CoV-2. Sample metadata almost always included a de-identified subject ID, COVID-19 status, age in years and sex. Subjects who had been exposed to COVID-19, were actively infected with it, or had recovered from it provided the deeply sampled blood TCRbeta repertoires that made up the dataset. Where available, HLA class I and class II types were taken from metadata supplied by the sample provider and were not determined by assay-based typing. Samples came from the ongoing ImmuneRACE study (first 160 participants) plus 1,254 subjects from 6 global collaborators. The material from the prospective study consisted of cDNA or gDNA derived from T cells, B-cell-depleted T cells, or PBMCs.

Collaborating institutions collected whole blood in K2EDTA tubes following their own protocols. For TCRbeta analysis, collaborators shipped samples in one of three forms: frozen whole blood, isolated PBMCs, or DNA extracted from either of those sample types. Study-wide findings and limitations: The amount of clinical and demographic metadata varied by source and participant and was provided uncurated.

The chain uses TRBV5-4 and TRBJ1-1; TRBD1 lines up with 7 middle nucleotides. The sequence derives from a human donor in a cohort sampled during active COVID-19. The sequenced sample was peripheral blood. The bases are TGTGCCAGCAGCTCCCTAGAGGGGGCATTGGTTGAGAACACTGAAGCTTTCTTT. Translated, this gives CASSSLEGALVENTEAFF.